The source of this T cell receptor (beta chain) is a study of blood T cell repertoires in COVID-19. On the study more broadly: Sites across the United States, Italy and Spain contributed samples from acute and convalescent COVID-19. PBMCs, B-cell-depleted T cells, or T cells were the source of the cDNA or gDNA that made up the material.

TCRdb keeps only in-frame clones here, not all; method: immunoSEQ multiplex PCR. Among around 270,000 clones listed, 84% were seen once. The CDR3 loop spans 17 amino acids. Germline CDR1 is ENHRY and CDR2 is SYGVKD. Losses at the gene ends were 0 bases for V and 5 bases for J; bases not matched to a gene: 11. This chain joins TRBV10-3 and TRBJ2-5; 8 positions match TRBD1. Sequenced material: peripheral blood. The receptor was derived from a man aged 55 to 70 with acute or convalescent COVID-19. The CDR3: CAISESTRGRFGETQYF. In DNA, the CDR3 is TGTGCCATCAGTGAGTCGACCAGGGGGCGGTTCGGGGAGACCCAGTACTTC.